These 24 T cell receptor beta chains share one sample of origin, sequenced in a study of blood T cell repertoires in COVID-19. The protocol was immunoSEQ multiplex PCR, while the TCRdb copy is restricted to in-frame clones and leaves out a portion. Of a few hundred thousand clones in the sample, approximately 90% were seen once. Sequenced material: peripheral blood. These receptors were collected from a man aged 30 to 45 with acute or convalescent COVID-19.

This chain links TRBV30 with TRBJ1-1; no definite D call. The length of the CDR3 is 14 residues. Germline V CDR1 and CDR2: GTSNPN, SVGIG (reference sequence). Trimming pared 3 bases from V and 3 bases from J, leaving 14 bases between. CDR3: CAWRLKSADTEAFF. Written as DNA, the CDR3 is TGTGCCTGGAGGTTAAAGAGCGCGGACACTGAAGCTTTCTTT.

CDR3 in amino acids: CASSVSTGLGGYTF. The CDR3 nucleotides are TGTGCCAGCAGTGTTTCGACAGGGTTGGGAGGCTACACCTTC. The chain carries TRBV6-4 and TRBJ1-2, with 7 bases fitting TRBD1. V lost 4 bases, J lost 8 bases, and 10 bases stayed unmatched. This CDR3 contains 14 residues. The germline V gene encodes CDR1 MRHNA and CDR2 SNTAGT.

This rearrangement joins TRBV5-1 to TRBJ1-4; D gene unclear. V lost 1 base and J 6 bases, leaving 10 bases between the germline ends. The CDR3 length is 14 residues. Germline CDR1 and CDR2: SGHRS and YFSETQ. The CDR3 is CASSLTISYEKLFF. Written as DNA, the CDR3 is TGCGCCAGCAGCTTGACCATTAGTTATGAAAAACTGTTTTTT.

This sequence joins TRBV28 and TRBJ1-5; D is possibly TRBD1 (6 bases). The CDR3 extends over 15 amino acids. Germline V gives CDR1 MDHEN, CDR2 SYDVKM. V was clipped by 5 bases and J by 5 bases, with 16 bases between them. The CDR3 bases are TGTGCCAGCAGTGAAACGAGACAGGCCCATCAGCCCCAGCATTTT. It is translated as CASSETRQAHQPQHF.

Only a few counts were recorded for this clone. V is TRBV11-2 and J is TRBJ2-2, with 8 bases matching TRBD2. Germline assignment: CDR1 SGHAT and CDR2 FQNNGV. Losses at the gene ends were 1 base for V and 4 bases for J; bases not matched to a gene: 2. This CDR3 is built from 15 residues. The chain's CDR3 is CASSLAGGATGELFF. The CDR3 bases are TGTGCCAGCAGCTTAGCGGGGGGGGCCACCGGGGAGCTGTTTTTT.

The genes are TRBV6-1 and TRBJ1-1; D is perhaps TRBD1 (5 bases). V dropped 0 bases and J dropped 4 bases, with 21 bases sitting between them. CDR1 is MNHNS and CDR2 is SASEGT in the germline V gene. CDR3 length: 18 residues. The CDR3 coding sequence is TGTGCCAGCAGTGAAGCCCCGATGGGGAGGGGTCTGGGCACTGAAGCTTTCTTT. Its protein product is CASSEAPMGRGLGTEAFF.

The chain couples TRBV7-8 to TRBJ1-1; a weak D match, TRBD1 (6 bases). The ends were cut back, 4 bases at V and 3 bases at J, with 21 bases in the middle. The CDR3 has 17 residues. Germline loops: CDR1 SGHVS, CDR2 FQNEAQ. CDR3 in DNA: TGTGCCAGCAGCTCGTTCGCGGGGGGCGCTTTCGACACTGAAGCTTTCTTT. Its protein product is CASSSFAGGAFDTEAFF.

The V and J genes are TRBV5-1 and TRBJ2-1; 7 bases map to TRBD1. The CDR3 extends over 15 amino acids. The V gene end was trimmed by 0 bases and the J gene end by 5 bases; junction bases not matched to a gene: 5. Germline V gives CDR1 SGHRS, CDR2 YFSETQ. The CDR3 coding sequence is TGCGCCAGCAGCTTGGTGGCAGGGGGTAACAATGAGCAGTTCTTC. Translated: CASSLVAGGNNEQFF.

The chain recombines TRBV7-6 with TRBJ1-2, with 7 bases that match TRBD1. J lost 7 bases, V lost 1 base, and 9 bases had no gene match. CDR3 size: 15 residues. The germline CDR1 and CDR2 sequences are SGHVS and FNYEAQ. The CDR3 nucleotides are TGTGCCAGCAGCTTAGTCGGGGCGGCAGGGGGTGGCTACACCTTC. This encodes CASSLVGAAGGGYTF.

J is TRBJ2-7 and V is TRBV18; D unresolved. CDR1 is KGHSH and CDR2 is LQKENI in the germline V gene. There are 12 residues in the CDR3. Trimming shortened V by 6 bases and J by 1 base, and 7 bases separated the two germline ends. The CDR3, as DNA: TGTGCCAGCTCGTCTTATTCCTACGAGCAGTACTTC. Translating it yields CASSSYSYEQYF.

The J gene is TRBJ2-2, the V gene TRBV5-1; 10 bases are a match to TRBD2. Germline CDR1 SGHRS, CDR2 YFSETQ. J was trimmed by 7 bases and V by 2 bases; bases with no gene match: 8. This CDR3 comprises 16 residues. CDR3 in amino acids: CASSLRTSGWGGELFF. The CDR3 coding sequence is TGCGCCAGCAGCTTACGGACTAGCGGATGGGGCGGGGAGCTGTTTTTT.

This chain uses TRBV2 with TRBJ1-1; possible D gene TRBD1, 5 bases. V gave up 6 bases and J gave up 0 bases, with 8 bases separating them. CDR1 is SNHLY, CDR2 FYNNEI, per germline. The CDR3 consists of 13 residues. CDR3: CASSRQLNTEAFF. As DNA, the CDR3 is TGTGCCAGCAGCAGACAGTTGAACACTGAAGCTTTCTTT.

CDR3 sequence reads: CASSSMGQISTDTQYF. In DNA form, the CDR3 reads TGTGCCAGTAGTAGCATGGGACAGATTAGCACAGATACGCAGTATTTT. The chain joins TRBV19 to TRBJ2-3; 7 bases match TRBD1. Germline CDR1 LNHDA, CDR2 SQIVND (reference sequence). V shed 4 bases and J 0 bases; nucleotides not matched to a gene: 7. The CDR3 runs 16 residues.

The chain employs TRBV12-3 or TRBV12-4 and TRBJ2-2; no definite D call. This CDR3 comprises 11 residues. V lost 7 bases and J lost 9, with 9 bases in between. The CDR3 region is CASTPSRELFF. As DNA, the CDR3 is TGTGCCAGCACCCCGTCTAGGGAGCTGTTTTTT.

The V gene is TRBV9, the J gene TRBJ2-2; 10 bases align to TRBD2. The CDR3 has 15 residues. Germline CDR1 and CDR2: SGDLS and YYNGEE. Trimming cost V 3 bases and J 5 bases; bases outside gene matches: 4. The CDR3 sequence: CASSGASGSTGELFF. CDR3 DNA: TGTGCCAGCAGCGGGGCTAGCGGGAGTACCGGGGAGCTGTTTTTT.

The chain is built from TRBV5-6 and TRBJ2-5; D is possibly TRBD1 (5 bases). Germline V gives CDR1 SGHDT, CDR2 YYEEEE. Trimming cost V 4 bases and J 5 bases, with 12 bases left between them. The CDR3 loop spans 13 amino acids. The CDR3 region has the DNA TGTGCCAGCAGCGAATACTACAGGGAGACCCAGTACTTC. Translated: CASSEYYRETQYF.

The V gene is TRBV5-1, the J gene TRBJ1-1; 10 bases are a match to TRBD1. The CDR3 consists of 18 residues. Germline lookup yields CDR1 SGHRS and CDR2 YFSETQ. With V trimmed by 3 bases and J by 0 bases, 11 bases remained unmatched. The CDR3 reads CASSWGDRGRDLNTEAFF. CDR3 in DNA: TGCGCCAGCAGCTGGGGTGACAGGGGGCGCGATTTGAACACTGAAGCTTTCTTT.

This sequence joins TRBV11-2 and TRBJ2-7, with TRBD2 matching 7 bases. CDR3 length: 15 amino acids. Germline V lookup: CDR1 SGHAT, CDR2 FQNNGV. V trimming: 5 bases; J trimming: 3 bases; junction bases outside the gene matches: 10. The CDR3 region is CASSPSSSGIYEQYF. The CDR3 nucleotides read TGTGCCAGCAGCCCGTCCTCCAGCGGGATCTACGAGCAGTACTTC.

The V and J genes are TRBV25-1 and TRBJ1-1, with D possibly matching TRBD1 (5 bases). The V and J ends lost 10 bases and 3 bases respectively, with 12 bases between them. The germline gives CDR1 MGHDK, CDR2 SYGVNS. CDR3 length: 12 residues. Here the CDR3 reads CATWGTDTEAFF. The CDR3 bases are TGTGCCACCTGGGGCACCGACACTGAAGCTTTCTTT.

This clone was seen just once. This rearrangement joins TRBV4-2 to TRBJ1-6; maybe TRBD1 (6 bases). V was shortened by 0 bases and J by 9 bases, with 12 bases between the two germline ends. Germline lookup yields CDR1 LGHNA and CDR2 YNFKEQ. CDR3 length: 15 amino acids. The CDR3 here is CASSQDRGRGSPLHF. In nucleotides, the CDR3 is TGTGCCAGCAGCCAAGATAGGGGGAGAGGTTCACCCCTCCACTTT.

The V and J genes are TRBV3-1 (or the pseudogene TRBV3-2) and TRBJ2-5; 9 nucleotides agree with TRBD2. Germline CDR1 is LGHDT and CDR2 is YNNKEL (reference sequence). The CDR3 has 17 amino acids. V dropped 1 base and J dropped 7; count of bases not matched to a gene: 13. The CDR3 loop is CASSQGSLREGLGTQYF. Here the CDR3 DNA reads TGTGCCAGCAGCCAAGGCTCTCTGCGGGAGGGCCTCGGGACCCAGTACTTC.

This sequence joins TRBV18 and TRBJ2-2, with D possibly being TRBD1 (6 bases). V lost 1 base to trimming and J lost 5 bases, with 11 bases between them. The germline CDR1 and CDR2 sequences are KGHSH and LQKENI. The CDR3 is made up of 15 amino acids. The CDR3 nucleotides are TGTGCCAGCTCACCACTAGGGGGTCGGACCGGGGAGCTGTTTTTT. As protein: CASSPLGGRTGELFF. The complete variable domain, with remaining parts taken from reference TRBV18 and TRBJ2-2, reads NAGVMQNPRHLVRRRGQEARLRCSPMKGHSHVYWYRQLPEEGLKFMVYLQKENIIDESGMPKERFSAEFPKEGPSILRIQQVVRGDSAAYFCASSPLGGRTGELFFGEGSRLTVL.

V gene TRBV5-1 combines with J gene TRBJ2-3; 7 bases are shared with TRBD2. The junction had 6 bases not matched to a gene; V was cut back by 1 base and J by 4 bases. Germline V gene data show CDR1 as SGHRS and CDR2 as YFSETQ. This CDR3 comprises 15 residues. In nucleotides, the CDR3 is TGCGCCAGCAGCTTGTGGGGCGGGGGAGCAGATACGCAGTATTTT. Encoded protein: CASSLWGGGADTQYF.

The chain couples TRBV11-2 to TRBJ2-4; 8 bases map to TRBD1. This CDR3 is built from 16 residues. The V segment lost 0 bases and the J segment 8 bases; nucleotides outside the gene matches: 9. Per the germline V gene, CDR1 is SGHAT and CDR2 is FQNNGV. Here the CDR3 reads CASSLDFGQGAHIQYF. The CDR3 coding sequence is TGTGCCAGCAGCTTAGATTTCGGGCAGGGGGCGCACATTCAGTACTTC. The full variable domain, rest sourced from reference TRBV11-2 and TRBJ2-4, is EAGVAQSPRYKIIEKRQSVAFWCNPISGHATLYWYQQILGQGPKLLIQFQNNGVVDDSQLPKDRFSAERLKGVDSTLKIQPAKLEDSAVYLCASSLDFGQGAHIQYFGAGTRLSVL.